This passage covers 27 T cell receptor beta chains from one sample sequenced in a study of OX40 agonist ivuxolimab in advanced cancers. The library was prepared using the immunoSEQ multiplex PCR assay. Imported from immuneACCESS, the table was reduced by TCRdb to in-frame sequences with V and J called. These copies leave out some clones; in studies compared against another copy, an unresolved V gene accounts for under half, and the cause of the remainder is not known. The table for this sample lists nearly 85,000 clones; less than 90% of them were counted only once. Roughly 0.8% of the sample is in the top ten clones. Sequences were derived from CD4+ or CD8+ T cells sorted from blood, sampled in a trial of the OX40 agonist ivuxolimab. These receptors came from an adult with an advanced solid tumor such as melanoma, head and neck, liver or kidney cancer.

The J gene is TRBJ1-6, the V gene TRBV21-1; the table's D call of TRBD1 was not tested on the DNA. TRBV21-1 is a listed pseudogene. The CDR3 is 18 residues long. The CDR3 protein is CASSNGGQVPFSRSPLHF. CDR3 DNA: TGTGCCAGCAGCAATGGGGGCCAGGTACCATTTTCGAGGTCACCCCTCCACTTT.

The chain joins TRBV6-6 to TRBJ2-1; 11 positions match TRBD2. This CDR3 contains 14 residues. Germline V gives CDR1 MNHNY, CDR2 SVGAGI (reference sequence). The CDR3 bases are TGTGCGGGGCGTAGCGGGGGGGAATACAATGAGCAGTTCTTC. The encoded protein is CAGRSGGEYNEQFF.

The chain recombines TRBV7-8 with TRBJ2-7; D is unresolved. The CDR3 covers 12 residues. Germline V gene lookup returns CDR1 SGHVS and CDR2 FQNEAQ. Trimming removed 0 bases from V and 2 bases from J, with 2 bases in between. Written as DNA, the CDR3 is TGTGCCAGCAGCTTAGCAGCCTACGAGCAGTACTTC. Translating it yields CASSLAAYEQYF.

The gene calls are TRBV7-5 and TRBJ2-7. TRBV7-5 is described as a pseudogene. The CDR3 contains 16 residues. The CDR3 region has the DNA TGTGCCAGAAGCGCAAGTAAATTTGGGACGGACTACGAGCAGTACTTC. This translates into CARSASKFGTDYEQYF.

This clone was seen only once. The genes are TRBV4-2 and TRBJ1-5; D remains unclear. The CDR3 runs 15 residues. In germline, CDR1 is LGHNA, CDR2 YNFKEQ. Trimming removed 5 bases from V and 2 bases from J, with 13 bases in between. The DNA of the CDR3 is TGTGCCAGCAGCAAAGCGGAAAATGGCAATCAGCCCCAGCATTTT. It yields the protein CASSKAENGNQPQHF.

This sequence joins TRBV6-1 and TRBJ1-3; 8 bases match TRBD1. Looked up from germline, CDR1 is MNHNS and CDR2 is SASEGT. Trimming cost V 2 bases and J 0 bases; bases outside gene matches: 6. CDR3 length: 17 amino acids. The CDR3 spells CASSERQGASSGNTIYF. The CDR3, as DNA: TGTGCCAGCAGTGAACGGCAGGGGGCGAGCTCTGGAAACACCATATATTTT.

This chain connects TRBV7-2 to TRBJ2-7; 8 bases are shared with TRBD1. Germline CDR1 reads SGHTA; CDR2 reads FQGNSA. The CDR3 covers 14 residues. The trim removed 3 bases at V and 9 bases at J, leaving 10 bases unmatched. The CDR3 region is CASSFGQGAMGQYF. In DNA form, the CDR3 reads TGTGCCAGCAGCTTTGGTCAGGGGGCAATGGGGCAGTACTTC.

The chain is built from TRBV6-1 and TRBJ1-2, with D perhaps TRBD1 (5 bases). Germline V gene lookup returns CDR1 MNHNS and CDR2 SASEGT. V lost 3 bases to trimming and J lost 6 bases, with 8 bases between them. The CDR3 spans 12 residues. CDR3 coding DNA: TGTGCCAGCAGTGACCAGGGACATGGCTACACCTTC. Translation: CASSDQGHGYTF.

The chain recombines TRBV18 with TRBJ1-1; D is uncertain. The CDR3 is 16 amino acids. Germline-derived CDR1 and CDR2 are KGHSH and LQKENI. The V and J ends lost 1 base and 1 base respectively, with 13 bases between them. CDR3 protein: CASSPLIGSGNTEAFF. CDR3 in DNA: TGTGCCAGCTCACCACTCATAGGGTCAGGGAACACTGAAGCTTTCTTT.

This clone has just a few counts. The V and J genes are TRBV2 and TRBJ1-5; TRBD1 matches at 8 bases. The germline V gene encodes CDR1 SNHLY and CDR2 FYNNEI. V lost 5 bases to trimming and J lost 3 bases; unmatched junction nucleotides: 6. This CDR3 is 15 amino acids long. CDR3 sequence: CASSPGQANNQPQHF. In DNA, the CDR3 is TGTGCCAGCAGTCCGGGACAGGCCAACAATCAGCCCCAGCATTTT. Combining the CDR3 with reference TRBV2 and TRBJ1-5 gives the whole variable domain EPEVTQTPSHQVTQMGQEVILRCVPISNHLYFYWYRQILGQKVEFLVSFYNNEISEKSEIFDDQFSVERPDGSNFTLKIRSTKLEDSAMYFCASSPGQANNQPQHFGDGTRLSIL.

The chain couples TRBV18 to TRBJ2-2; perhaps TRBD1 as D (6 bases). Per germline, CDR1 KGHSH and CDR2 LQKENI. Deletions cut 6 bases from V and 1 base from J, with 15 bases between. This CDR3 spans 16 amino acids. The CDR3 sequence: CASSGPEQGNTGELFF. CDR3 in DNA: TGTGCCAGCTCGGGGCCGGAACAGGGGAACACCGGGGAGCTGTTTTTT.

This sequence joins TRBV7-9 and TRBJ2-1, with D maybe TRBD2 (5 bases). Germline values: CDR1 SEHNR, CDR2 FQNEAQ (reference sequence). This CDR3 has 17 residues. V was clipped by 5 bases and J by 2 bases, with 19 bases between them. The CDR3 nucleotides are TGTGCCAGCAGCCCCCTCGGGCTCGCGGGCCCCTACAATGAGCAGTTCTTC. This encodes CASSPLGLAGPYNEQFF.

The count of this clone is one. This chain links TRBV6-5 with TRBJ2-3; the D gene is possibly TRBD2 (5 bases). In germline, CDR1 is MNHEY, CDR2 SVGAGI. The length of the CDR3 is 14 residues. Trimming shortened V by 7 bases and J by 0 bases, and 11 bases separated the two germline ends. CDR3 nucleotides: TGTGCCAGCAACGCGGGCCTAAGCACAGATACGCAGTATTTT. Translating gives CASNAGLSTDTQYF.

This chain joins TRBV30 and TRBJ2-5; D remains ambiguous. Trimming took 3 bases from V and 1 from J, leaving 9 bases between them. The germline V gene has CDR1 GTSNPN and CDR2 SVGIG (reference sequence). CDR3 length: 13 residues. This CDR3 is CAWSLGGQETQYF. The CDR3 bases are TGTGCCTGGAGCTTGGGCGGCCAAGAGACCCAGTACTTC.

The chain is built from TRBV5-1 and TRBJ2-1, with 13 bases fitting TRBD2. V lost 4 bases and J lost 4; bases outside the gene matches: 2. The CDR3 is 15 residues long. CDR1 SGHRS and CDR2 YFSETQ come from the germline V gene. The DNA for the CDR3 is TGCGCCAGCAGCCCGACTAGCGGGGGGTACAATGAGCAGTTCTTC. Protein sequence: CASSPTSGGYNEQFF.

The chain has TRBV12-5 and TRBJ2-7; TRBD1 matches at 9 bases. CDR1 and CDR2 (germline): LGHNT, FRNRAP. With 5 bases clipped from V and 2 bases from J, the junction kept 4 bases outside the gene matches. The length of the CDR3 is 14 residues. This CDR3 is CASGPRTGAYEQYF. The CDR3 DNA reads as TGTGCTAGTGGTCCCCGGACAGGGGCCTACGAGCAGTACTTC.

The gene calls are TRBV5-8 and TRBJ1-3; possible D gene TRBD1, 6 bases. The CDR3 consists of 14 residues. The V end lost 4 bases, the J end lost 5 bases, and 13 bases lay between the germline ends. Looked up from germline, CDR1 is SGHTS and CDR2 is YDEGEE. The CDR3 reads CASSRPGVRNTIYF. The CDR3 region has the DNA TGTGCCAGCAGCCGACCAGGGGTCAGAAACACCATATATTTT.

The chain recombines TRBV6-1 with TRBJ2-4; D uncertain. The V end was cut by 2 bases, the J end by 0 bases, with 11 bases between. The CDR3 has 16 amino acids. Per the germline V gene, CDR1 is MNHNS and CDR2 is SASEGT. CDR3 in DNA: TGTGCCAGCAGTGAAAACCTCGACTTAGCCAAAAACATTCAGTACTTC. Residues: CASSENLDLAKNIQYF.

The chain combines TRBV11-1 with TRBJ2-1, with D unclear. Between the trimmed V and J ends, which lost 3 bases and 0 bases, there was a span of 12 bases. CDR3 length: 16 residues. Per germline, CDR1 SGHAT and CDR2 FQDESV (reference sequence). CDR3 residues: CASSFTDQSSYNEQFF. For the CDR3, the DNA is TGTGCCAGCAGCTTCACGGACCAGAGCTCCTACAATGAGCAGTTCTTC.

The rearrangement uses TRBV19 and TRBJ2-7; 9 bases line up with TRBD1. CDR1 and CDR2 (germline): LNHDA, SQIVND (reference sequence). Trimming took 6 bases from V and 0 from J; bases not matched to a gene: 6. The CDR3 length is 15 residues. This CDR3 reads CASSPGQGISYEQYF. The CDR3 DNA sequence: TGTGCCAGTAGCCCTGGACAGGGGATCTCCTACGAGCAGTACTTC.

This clone was found once. The chain joins TRBV5-1 to TRBJ1-2; 12 nucleotides align to TRBD1. Unmatched junction bases numbered 5, after V lost 4 bases and J lost 4 bases. CDR3 length: 15 amino acids. The germline V gene encodes CDR1 SGHRS and CDR2 YFSETQ. The CDR3 nucleotides read TGCGCCAGCAGCGCCGGGACAGGGGGCGGCTATGGCTACACCTTC. This sequence encodes CASSAGTGGGYGYTF.

The chain uses TRBV28 and TRBJ1-3; D gene uncertain. Germline-derived CDR1 and CDR2 are MDHEN and SYDVKM. The CDR3 has 13 residues. V dropped 6 bases and J dropped 0 bases, with 6 bases sitting between them. For the CDR3, the DNA is TGTGCCAGCAGAGGGAACTCTGGAAACACCATATATTTT. It yields the protein CASRGNSGNTIYF.

CDR3 sequence reads: CASMPDSGNTIYF. CDR3 in DNA: TGTGCCAGCATGCCAGATTCAGGAAACACCATATATTTT. V usage is TRBV6-1 and J usage is TRBJ1-3; D gene unclear. V lost 7 bases to trimming and J lost 4 bases, with 11 bases between them. The CDR3 length is 13 residues. The germline V gene encodes CDR1 MNHNS and CDR2 SASEGT.

The V call is TRBV30, the J call TRBJ2-7; possibly TRBD1 or TRBD2 for D (6 bases each). The germline V gene has CDR1 GTSNPN and CDR2 SVGIG (reference sequence). There are 15 residues in the CDR3. The ends were cut back, 4 bases at V and 3 bases at J, with 19 bases in the middle. The CDR3 DNA is TGTGCCTGGAACGAAGGGGGGAAGGGGGGCTACGAGCAGTACTTC. Residues: CAWNEGGKGGYEQYF.

This chain connects TRBV4-2 to TRBJ2-5, with D unclear. The CDR3 sequence is 17 residues long. Germline assignment: CDR1 LGHNA and CDR2 YNFKEQ. V shed 1 base and J shed 5 bases, with 20 bases lying between them. CDR3 sequence: CASSQAAPRYSQETQYF. In DNA form, the CDR3 reads TGTGCCAGCAGCCAAGCGGCCCCGAGGTACTCCCAGGAGACCCAGTACTTC.

The V and J genes are TRBV21-1 and TRBJ2-7; the D call TRBD1 from the table was never checked on the DNA. TRBV21-1 is recorded as a pseudogene. The CDR3 runs to 16 residues. The CDR3 region has the DNA TGTGCCAGCAGCACCCAAAGGGACAGGGCTATCCACGAGCAGTACTTC. Translation gives CASSTQRDRAIHEQYF.

The chain links TRBV6-5 to TRBJ2-5, with 8 nucleotides matching TRBD2. CDR3 length: 15 residues. V shed 4 bases, J shed 2 bases, and the junction held 6 bases outside the gene matches. Germline values: CDR1 MNHEY, CDR2 SVGAGI. The CDR3: CASSLAGRPQETQYF. Here the CDR3 DNA reads TGTGCCAGCAGTTTAGCGGGGCGCCCGCAAGAGACCCAGTACTTC.